This note documents a single T cell receptor (beta chain) sequence. No antigen is known for it. Generated by immunoSEQ multiplex PCR, the TCRdb table keeps only in-frame clones and is missing some. The sample lists approximately 150,000 clones, approximately 92% occurring once. This entry is derived from a study of T cell responses to AZD1222 COVID-19 vaccine. The germline gives CDR1 LNHNV, CDR2 YYDKDF (reference sequence). V was trimmed by 0 bases and J by 2 bases, leaving 11 bases between them. CDR3 length: 15 residues. Study observations and caveats: Clonal diversity may have been underestimated, and the donors were mostly white British, with more females than males.

The starting material was peripheral blood, obtained 28 days after the second AZD1222 dose. This sequence originates from an adult who received the AZD1222 COVID-19 vaccine. The genes are TRBV15 and TRBJ2-7, with D perhaps matching TRBD1 (5 bases). This CDR3 is CATSREGAGPYEQYF. DNA for the CDR3: TGTGCCACCAGCAGAGAAGGAGCAGGGCCCTACGAGCAGTACTTC.